This T cell receptor beta chain derives from a study of low-dose radiotherapy and immunotherapy resistance in tumors. Study-wide background: It was 1 Gy per fraction every two weeks that Cohort 2 received, adding up to 13 Gy over 26 weeks.

This clonotype was seen at least ten times. Time point of the sample: before trial treatment. The TCRs were subjected to amplification over roughly 18 PCR cycles employing a constant-region primer in conjunction with a V-primer adapter. mRNA, once isolated, was amplified by in vitro transcription. Each CDR3 protein is one row after TCRdb ran MiXCR on the reads. This table has about 50,000 distinct CDR3 sequences, about 10% appearing once. The starting material was PBMCs, obtained before treatment. The clonotype was recovered from a female donor with ovarian cancer.

The CDR3 bases are TGCAGCGTTATCGGTGGCAGGGGGCCTGGCTACACCTTC. Translated: CSVIGGRGPGYTF. This chain connects TRBV29-1 to TRBJ1-2, with 8 bases aligning to TRBD1. Germline V gene lookup returns CDR1 SQVTM and CDR2 ANQGSEA. J lost 7 bases, V lost 5 bases, and 9 bases had no gene match. The CDR3 is 13 amino acids. The full variable domain, its missing parts supplied by reference TRBV29-1 and TRBJ1-2, is SAVISQKPSRDICQRGTSLTIQCQVDSQVTMMFWYRQQPGQSLTLIATANQGSEATYESGFVIDKFPISRPNLTFSTLTVSNMSPEDSSIYLCSVIGGRGPGYTFGSGTRLTVV.